The 23 T cell receptor beta chains below all came from one sample that was sequenced in a study of T-cell memory formation after mild COVID-19. TCRdb redid the calling of the 5' RACE reads with MiXCR, one entry per CDR3 protein. The sample carries 580,000 or so distinct CDR3 sequences, around a sixth recorded once. Sequencing input: PBMCs or a T cell subset sorted from them (not recorded which). The receptors derive from an adult woman who had mild COVID-19 (a few samples of this study predate the infection). Cell type and time point are not known.

This rearrangement joins TRBV18 to TRBJ2-7, with 8 bases identical to TRBD1. With V trimmed by 3 bases and J by 7 bases, 8 bases remained unmatched. The germline V gene encodes CDR1 KGHSH and CDR2 LQKENI. The CDR3 has 14 residues. CDR3 DNA sequence: TGTGCCAGCTCACCTGGACAGGGATTGGAGGAGCAGTACTTC. Protein product: CASSPGQGLEEQYF.

The chain recombines TRBV27 with TRBJ2-7; D may be TRBD1 (5 bases). V lost 3 bases and J 0 bases, leaving 15 bases between the germline ends. The CDR3 runs 16 residues. Looked up from germline, CDR1 is MNHEY and CDR2 is SMNVEV (reference sequence). CDR3 residues: CASSFYWTQSSYEQYF. Here the CDR3 DNA reads TGTGCCAGCAGTTTTTATTGGACACAGAGCTCCTACGAGCAGTACTTC.

This clonotype was counted a few times. The rearrangement links TRBV5-1 to TRBJ1-1, with a possible D match to TRBD1 (5 bases). Germline loops: CDR1 SGHRS, CDR2 YFSETQ. This CDR3 has 14 amino acids. The germline V and J ends were trimmed by 7 bases and 3 bases, with 16 bases remaining between them. The CDR3 DNA follows: TGCGCCAGCCGAGCGGGGGTCTTTTACACTGAAGCTTTCTTT. Its protein is CASRAGVFYTEAFF.

The gene calls are TRBV6-2 or TRBV6-3 and TRBJ1-1, with 7 bases matching TRBD1. The CDR3 is 14 residues long. V dropped 4 bases and J dropped 0; count of bases not matched to a gene: 2. Germline values: CDR1 MNHEY, CDR2 SVGEGT. CDR3 in DNA: TGTGCCAGCAGTTGGGACAGCATGAACACTGAAGCTTTCTTT. Translation gives CASSWDSMNTEAFF.

This clonotype was observed a handful of times. The V gene is TRBV15, the J gene TRBJ2-6; D unresolved. The CDR3 has 17 amino acids. Germline V CDR1 and CDR2: LNHNV, YYDKDF (reference sequence). V lost 5 bases and J 0 bases, leaving 14 bases between the germline ends. CDR3 sequence reads: CATSPYRANSGANVLTF. In DNA form, the CDR3 reads TGTGCCACCAGCCCCTACCGGGCCAACTCTGGGGCCAACGTCCTGACTTTC.

This chain joins TRBV27 and TRBJ2-2; D gene unclear. V dropped 6 bases and J dropped 6 bases, with 14 bases sitting between them. Germline assignment: CDR1 MNHEY and CDR2 SMNVEV (reference sequence). The CDR3 spans 14 residues. CDR3 sequence: CASSWVTSPGELFF. The CDR3 coding sequence is TGTGCCAGCAGCTGGGTGACTTCACCCGGGGAGCTGTTTTTT.

This clonotype was counted many times. The chain combines TRBV30 with TRBJ2-3; the D gene is possibly TRBD2 (6 bases). Looked up from germline, CDR1 is GTSNPN and CDR2 is SVGIG (reference sequence). V was shortened by 0 bases and J by 6 bases, with 10 bases between the two germline ends. The length of the CDR3 is 13 residues. The CDR3 coding sequence is TGTGCCTGGAGTGTACGGGAGAGGGATACGCAGTATTTT. Translating gives CAWSVRERDTQYF.

As to this clonotype: A much larger clone is a single base away; this may be a read error. The rearrangement joins TRBV5-1 to TRBJ2-7, with D tentatively TRBD1 (6 bases). CDR1 is SGHRS, CDR2 YFSETQ, per germline. Between the trimmed V and J ends, which lost 0 bases and 0 bases, there was a span of 10 bases. The CDR3 spans 15 residues. The CDR3 region is CASSLAPGVSYEQYF. DNA of the CDR3: TGCGCCAGCAGCTTGGCGCCAGGGGTCTCCTACGAGCAGTACTTC.

V is TRBV11-3 and J is TRBJ2-1; tentatively, D is TRBD2 (6 bases). The CDR3 consists of 15 residues. Between the trimmed V and J ends, which lost 5 bases and 2 bases, there was a span of 13 bases. CDR1 is SGHNT and CDR2 is YENEEA in the germline V gene. As DNA, the CDR3 is TGTGCCAGCAGCCTTCGGACTACGACCTACAATGAGCAGTTCTTC. Amino acids: CASSLRTTTYNEQFF.

The table lists this clonotype with many counts. The chain employs TRBV7-2 and TRBJ2-3; weak D call: TRBD2 (6 bases). Trimming took 5 bases from V and 0 from J, leaving 12 bases between them. The CDR3 has 15 amino acids. Germline-derived CDR1 and CDR2 are SGHTA and FQGNSA. CDR3 sequence reads: CASSPRRGSTDTQYF. In DNA, the CDR3 is TGTGCCAGCAGCCCCAGGCGGGGTAGCACAGATACGCAGTATTTT.

This clonotype showed up many times. This sequence joins TRBV7-9 and TRBJ2-1, with D possibly TRBD1 on 6 matching bases. The V end was cut by 5 bases, the J end by 8 bases, with 10 bases between. Germline lookup yields CDR1 SEHNR and CDR2 FQNEAQ (reference sequence). This CDR3 is built from 12 residues. CDR3 in DNA: TGTGCCAGCAGCGACAGGTTTGATGAGCAGTTCTTC. It encodes CASSDRFDEQFF.

The rearrangement uses TRBV12-3 or TRBV12-4 and TRBJ2-1, with TRBD2 matching 9 bases. V dropped 5 bases and J dropped 10; count of bases not matched to a gene: 15. The CDR3 is made up of 16 amino acids. The CDR3 coding sequence is TGTGCCAGCAGTCCCTTCCCAATGCGGGAGGGCCACGAGCAGTTCTTC. As protein: CASSPFPMREGHEQFF.

V gene TRBV6-5 combines with J gene TRBJ2-7, with 7 bases lining up with TRBD2. Germline loops: CDR1 MNHEY, CDR2 SVGAGI. After removal of 6 bases from V and 3 bases from J, the junction contained 8 bases not matched to a gene. CDR3 length equals 14 residues. The CDR3 DNA is TGTGCCAGCAGACGAGGCTGGGGGGGCTACGAGCAGTACTTC. Its translation is CASRRGWGGYEQYF.

This chain connects TRBV25-1 to TRBJ1-5, with a weak D call TRBD1 (5 bases). Deletions cut 6 bases from V and 0 bases from J, with 12 bases between. The CDR3 length is 15 residues. Germline assignment: CDR1 MGHDK and CDR2 SYGVNS. The CDR3 region is CASSGDHYSNQPQHF. The DNA for the CDR3 is TGTGCCAGCAGCGGGGACCACTATAGCAATCAGCCCCAGCATTTT.

This clonotype has only a few counts. CDR3 bases: TGTGCCAGCAGCTCTCTCCGGACAGGATCCACAGATACGCAGTATTTT. Its translation is CASSSLRTGSTDTQYF. The chain combines TRBV7-8 with TRBJ2-3; 7 nucleotides match TRBD1. CDR3 size: 16 residues. CDR1 and CDR2 from the germline V gene are SGHVS and FQNEAQ. V dropped 4 bases and J dropped 2; count of bases not matched to a gene: 9. Using reference TRBV7-8 and TRBJ2-3 for the parts outside the CDR3, the full variable domain is GAGVSQSPRYKVAKRGQDVALRCDPISGHVSLFWYQQALGQGPEFLTYFQNEAQLDKSGLPSDRFFAERPEGSVSTLKIQRTQQEDSAVYLCASSSLRTGSTDTQYFGPGTRLTVL.

This clonotype was counted between two and nine times. The V and J genes are TRBV3-1 and TRBJ1-4; 7 nucleotides align to TRBD1. Germline CDR1 and CDR2: LGHDT and YNNKEL (reference sequence). The CDR3 has 16 amino acids. The J segment lost 3 bases and the V segment lost 1 base, leaving 5 bases of the junction unmatched. As DNA, the CDR3 is TGTGCCAGCAGCCAAGGCTCCGGGACAGCTAATGAAAAACTGTTTTTT. This gives the protein CASSQGSGTANEKLFF.

This clonotype was observed a handful of times. V and J are TRBV24-1 and TRBJ1-1; TRBD1 aligns across 9 bases. Germline-derived CDR1 and CDR2 are KGHDR and SFDVKD. V shed 4 bases and J 1 base; nucleotides not matched to a gene: 9. The CDR3 spans 17 residues. CDR3 in DNA: TGTGCCACCAGTGACTCTGGGACAGGGAATGGGAACACTGAAGCTTTCTTT. Translation: CATSDSGTGNGNTEAFF.

This clonotype was counted only a few times. The chain recombines TRBV20-1 with TRBJ1-1; 11 positions match TRBD1. The CDR3 has 14 residues. Trimming took 3 bases from V and 5 from J; bases not matched to a gene: 5. Germline CDR1 reads DFQATT; CDR2 reads SNEGSKA (reference sequence). CDR3 bases: TGCAGTGCTAGGTGGGACAGGGGGAAAACTGAAGCTTTCTTT. This encodes CSARWDRGKTEAFF.

The chain has TRBV9 and TRBJ2-6; possibly TRBD1 or TRBD2 for D (5 bases each). V lost 0 bases and J 2 bases, leaving 9 bases between the germline ends. Germline V gene lookup returns CDR1 SGDLS and CDR2 YYNGEE. CDR3 length: 16 residues. The CDR3 spells CASSVGSGPGANVLTF. The CDR3 coding sequence is TGTGCCAGCAGCGTAGGGTCGGGGCCTGGGGCCAACGTCCTGACTTTC.

V is TRBV7-6 and J is TRBJ1-1; D unresolved. V lost 5 bases and J lost 4, with 14 bases in between. Per germline, CDR1 SGHVS and CDR2 FNYEAQ. CDR3 length equals 14 residues. The CDR3 nucleotides are TGTGCCAGCAGCGGTGGGCAGTCCGCCACTGAAGCTTTCTTT. Amino acid sequence: CASSGGQSATEAFF.

This clonotype was seen a handful of times. The J gene is TRBJ2-1, the V gene TRBV7-3; 9 nucleotides agree with TRBD1. V gave up 0 bases and J gave up 7 bases; unmatched junction bases: 7. The CDR3 length is 16 residues. CDR1 is SGHTA, CDR2 FQGTGA, per germline. CDR3: CASSLTPRDRVNEQFF. DNA for the CDR3: TGTGCCAGCAGCTTAACCCCCCGGGACAGGGTGAATGAGCAGTTCTTC. The variable domain in full, with the rest retrieved from reference TRBV7-3 and TRBJ2-1, is GAGVSQTPSNKVTEKGKYVELRCDPISGHTALYWYRQSLGQGPEFLIYFQGTGAADDSGLPNDRFFAVRPEGSVSTLKIQRTERGDSAVYLCASSLTPRDRVNEQFFGPGTRLTVL.

The rearrangement joins TRBV4-2 to TRBJ2-3; 11 bases align to TRBD2. J gave up 6 bases and V 5 bases, and 16 bases lay outside the gene matches. The CDR3 has 18 amino acids. The germline V gene has CDR1 LGHNA and CDR2 YNFKEQ. The CDR3 here is CASSITPGTSGPGDTQYF. As DNA, the CDR3 is TGTGCCAGCAGCATAACACCAGGGACTAGCGGCCCCGGGGATACGCAGTATTTT.

This clonotype was observed a handful of times. The chain joins TRBV5-1 to TRBJ2-1; TRBD2 aligns across 12 bases. The length of the CDR3 is 16 residues. With V trimmed by 4 bases and J by 10 bases, 12 bases remained unmatched. Germline CDR1 and CDR2: SGHRS and YFSETQ. CDR3 sequence reads: CASSLTLAGGPGEQFF. Written as DNA, the CDR3 is TGCGCCAGCAGCCTTACTCTAGCGGGAGGGCCAGGGGAGCAGTTCTTC.